These 17 T cell receptor beta chains came from one sample sequenced in a study of shared clonotypes between healthy human individuals. TCRdb's copy holds only in-frame clones and misses some; the assay was immunoSEQ multiplex PCR. The repertoire holds 2,100,000 or so clones, with nearly 97% as singletons. Sequenced input: naive CD4+ T cells sorted from blood. The sample's subset: CD45RA+ positively selected. These receptor sequences come from a man between 18 and 35 years old in good health.

This clone was recorded once. The CDR3 here is CASSRDRGNEKLFF. CDR3 in DNA: TGTGCCAGCAGTCGGGACAGGGGTAATGAAAAACTGTTTTTT. The gene calls are TRBV6-1 and TRBJ1-4, with TRBD1 identical over 10 bases. After removal of 5 bases from V and 4 bases from J, the junction contained 1 base not matched to a gene. Germline V gene sequence: CDR1 MNHNS, CDR2 SASEGT. The CDR3 spans 14 residues.

This chain joins TRBV4-1 and TRBJ1-4, with 9 bases fitting TRBD1. CDR1 is MGHRA and CDR2 is YSYEKL in the germline V gene. CDR3 length: 15 residues. The trim removed 4 bases at V and 7 bases at J, leaving 7 bases unmatched. The CDR3 reads CASSRPDRGGEKLFF. The CDR3 DNA reads TGCGCCAGCAGCCGACCGGACAGGGGCGGTGAAAAACTGTTTTTT.

The rearrangement uses TRBV5-4 and TRBJ2-1; D gene unclear. V dropped 7 bases and J dropped 5 bases, with 16 bases sitting between them. CDR1 and CDR2 (germline): SGHNT, YYREEE (reference sequence). The CDR3 contains 14 residues. CDR3 protein: CASGSEPINNEQFF. The CDR3 nucleotides read TGTGCCAGCGGCTCGGAGCCAATAAACAATGAGCAGTTCTTC.

As to this clone: The sample has other DNA sequences that encode this CDR3 too. J is TRBJ2-7 and V is TRBV7-8; 13 bases fit TRBD2. V trimming: 1 base; J trimming: 3 bases; junction bases outside the gene matches: 0. CDR3 size: 15 residues. Germline V gene sequence: CDR1 SGHVS, CDR2 FQNEAQ. The CDR3 reads CASSLGTSGSYEQYF. CDR3 in DNA: TGTGCCAGCAGCTTAGGGACTAGCGGGAGCTACGAGCAGTACTTC.

The chain carries TRBV2 and TRBJ2-5, with unresolved D. Between the trimmed V and J ends, which lost 5 bases and 2 bases, there was a span of 15 bases. The germline V gene has CDR1 SNHLY and CDR2 FYNNEI. This CDR3 has 15 amino acids. CDR3 in amino acids: CASSIRPVNQETQYF. The CDR3 DNA sequence: TGTGCCAGCAGTATACGTCCCGTTAATCAAGAGACCCAGTACTTC.

This clone appeared once. In DNA, the CDR3 is TGTGCCAGTAAGGGACCCCGCTATGGCTACACCTTC. Translation: CASKGPRYGYTF. The chain is built from TRBV6-4 and TRBJ1-2, with a possible D match to TRBD1 (5 bases). The V gene lost 9 bases and the J gene lost 4 bases, with 12 bases spanning the gap. CDR1 and CDR2 from the germline V gene are MRHNA and SNTAGT. The CDR3 totals 12 residues.

The sample holds one count of this clone. V is TRBV28 and J is TRBJ2-4, with D possibly TRBD1 on 6 matching bases. CDR1 is MDHEN, CDR2 SYDVKM, per germline. The CDR3 consists of 15 residues. V gave up 10 bases and J gave up 0 bases, with 16 bases separating them. The CDR3 DNA reads TGTGCCACCTTTGGACAGAGCGTAGCCAAAAACATTCAGTACTTC. Translated, it gives CATFGQSVAKNIQYF.

The chain's CDR3 is CASSLDGKSEQFF. The CDR3 nucleotides are TGTGCCAGCAGCTTAGATGGGAAGAGTGAGCAGTTCTTC. The chain links TRBV11-2 to TRBJ2-1, with unresolved D. CDR3 size: 13 residues. CDR1 SGHAT and CDR2 FQNNGV come from the germline V gene. V was shortened by 0 bases and J by 9 bases, with 9 bases between the two germline ends.

The chain is built from TRBV6-1 and TRBJ1-1; D uncertain. V was pared by 8 bases and J by 1 base, with 8 bases between. The CDR3 contains 12 residues. CDR1 is MNHNS, CDR2 SASEGT, per germline. Here the CDR3 reads CASRQQNTEAFF. The DNA for the CDR3 is TGTGCCAGCCGGCAGCAGAACACTGAAGCTTTCTTT.

The V and J genes are TRBV10-3 and TRBJ2-3; D is uncertain. The germline V and J ends were trimmed by 0 bases and 4 bases, with 11 bases remaining between them. Germline V lookup: CDR1 ENHRY, CDR2 SYGVKD. The CDR3 extends over 15 amino acids. CDR3 in amino acids: CAISESGLSPDTQYF. CDR3 coding DNA: TGTGCCATCAGTGAGTCGGGGTTATCGCCAGATACGCAGTATTTT.

This clone has only one observation. This chain connects TRBV27 to TRBJ1-5, with unresolved D. Trimming took off 2 bases at V and 2 bases at J, with 7 bases between the two ends. The length of the CDR3 is 14 residues. Germline CDR1 MNHEY, CDR2 SMNVEV (reference sequence). The CDR3 protein is CASSLAIGNQPQHF. The CDR3 DNA reads as TGTGCCAGCAGTTTAGCGATTGGCAATCAGCCCCAGCATTTT.

The chain couples TRBV11-2 to TRBJ2-2, with unresolved D. CDR3 size: 16 residues. Germline V gives CDR1 SGHAT, CDR2 FQNNGV. Between the trimmed V and J ends, which lost 5 bases and 2 bases, there was a span of 15 bases. The CDR3 coding sequence is TGTGCCAGCAGCACCAGGAAGATCGGTAACACCGGGGAGCTGTTTTTT. This encodes CASSTRKIGNTGELFF.

V gene TRBV25-1 combines with J gene TRBJ2-1; 8 positions match TRBD2. The CDR3 length is 15 residues. After removal of 4 bases from V and 8 bases from J, the junction contained 10 bases not matched to a gene. The germline V gene has CDR1 MGHDK and CDR2 SYGVNS. The CDR3 sequence is CASSAPRTSRDEQFF. CDR3 sequence (DNA): TGTGCCAGCAGTGCCCCCCGGACTAGCCGGGATGAGCAGTTCTTC.

V and J are TRBV28 and TRBJ2-5, with D perhaps matching TRBD1 or TRBD2 (6 bases each). Trimming took off 2 bases at V and 4 bases at J, with 17 bases between the two ends. The CDR3 has 16 residues. The germline V gene encodes CDR1 MDHEN and CDR2 SYDVKM. The CDR3 protein is CASSLSPGARVETQYF. The CDR3 DNA sequence: TGTGCCAGCAGTTTAAGCCCGGGGGCGAGAGTAGAGACCCAGTACTTC.

The chain uses TRBV9 and TRBJ1-4; no reliable D call. This CDR3 comprises 13 residues. V was cut by 3 bases and J by 7 bases, with 10 bases left in between. Germline CDR1 and CDR2: SGDLS and YYNGEE. The CDR3 sequence: CASSAGEAEKLFF. The CDR3 nucleotides are TGTGCCAGCAGCGCTGGGGAGGCTGAAAAACTGTTTTTT.

The gene calls are TRBV28 and TRBJ1-1, with 8 bases matching TRBD1. This CDR3 comprises 13 residues. V shed 6 bases and J 5 bases; nucleotides not matched to a gene: 5. Germline lookup yields CDR1 MDHEN and CDR2 SYDVKM. In nucleotides, the CDR3 is TGTGCCAGCAGGGACAGGGCGAGTACTGAAGCTTTCTTT. It codes for CASRDRASTEAFF.

V and J are TRBV18 and TRBJ1-5, with D maybe TRBD1 (5 bases). Germline values: CDR1 KGHSH, CDR2 LQKENI. Trimming removed 8 bases at V and 4 bases at J, with 12 bases between. The CDR3 covers 13 residues. This CDR3 reads CASRGRTNQPQHF. CDR3 in DNA: TGTGCCAGCAGAGGACGGACAAATCAGCCCCAGCATTTT. Looking up the rest from reference TRBV18 and TRBJ1-5 gives the full variable domain: NAGVMQNPRHLVRRRGQEARLRCSPMKGHSHVYWYRQLPEEGLKFMVYLQKENIIDESGMPKERFSAEFPKEGPSILRIQQVVRGDSAAYFCASRGRTNQPQHFGDGTRLSIL.